This TCR beta chain was captured in a study of type 1 regulatory T cells. The overall study: T-allo10 is a Tr1-enriched, alloantigen-specific CD4 T cell product made in vitro.

General study results and limits: Compared with non-Tr1 cells, Tr1 cells showed a narrower TCR repertoire.

This clonotype has more than one count but fewer than ten. Its antigen is still unknown. MiXCR, run by TCRdb on the reads, gives a single entry per CDR3 protein. The sample has tens of thousands of distinct CDR3 sequences; less than 25% are singletons. The CDR3 has 13 residues. CDR1 is SEHNR, CDR2 FQNEAQ, per germline (reference sequence). V lost 5 bases and J 5 bases, leaving 13 bases between the germline ends. The chain carries TRBV7-9 and TRBJ2-7; no firm D call. The sequence was obtained from a human donor in good health. Sequenced sample: cultured type 1 regulatory T (Tr1) cells, either the whole culture or a sorted fraction (not recorded which). The CDR3 sequence is CASSLLSGHEQYF. In DNA, the CDR3 is TGTGCCAGCAGCCTGTTATCAGGCCACGAGCAGTACTTC.